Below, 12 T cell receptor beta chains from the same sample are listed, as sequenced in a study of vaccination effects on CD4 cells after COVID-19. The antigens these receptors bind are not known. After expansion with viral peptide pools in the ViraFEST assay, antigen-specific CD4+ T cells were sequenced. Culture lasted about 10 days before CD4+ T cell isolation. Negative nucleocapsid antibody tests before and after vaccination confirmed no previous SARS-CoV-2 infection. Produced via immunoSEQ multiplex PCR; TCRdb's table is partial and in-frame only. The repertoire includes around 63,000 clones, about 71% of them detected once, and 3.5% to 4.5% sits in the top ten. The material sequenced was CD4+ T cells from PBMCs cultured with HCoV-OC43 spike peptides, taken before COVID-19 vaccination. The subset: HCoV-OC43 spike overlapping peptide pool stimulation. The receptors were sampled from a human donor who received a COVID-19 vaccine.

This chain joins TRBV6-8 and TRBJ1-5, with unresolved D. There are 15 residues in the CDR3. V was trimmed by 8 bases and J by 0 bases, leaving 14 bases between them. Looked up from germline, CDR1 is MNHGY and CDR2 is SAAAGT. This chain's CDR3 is CASGDGPYSNQPQHF. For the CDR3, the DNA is TGTGCCAGCGGAGACGGACCGTATAGCAATCAGCCCCAGCATTTT.

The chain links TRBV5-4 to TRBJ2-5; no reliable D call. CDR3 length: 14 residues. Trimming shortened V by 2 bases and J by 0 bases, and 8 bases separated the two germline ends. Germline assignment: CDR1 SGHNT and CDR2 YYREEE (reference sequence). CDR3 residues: CASSFGTNQETQYF. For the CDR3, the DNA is TGTGCCAGCAGCTTTGGTACCAACCAAGAGACCCAGTACTTC.

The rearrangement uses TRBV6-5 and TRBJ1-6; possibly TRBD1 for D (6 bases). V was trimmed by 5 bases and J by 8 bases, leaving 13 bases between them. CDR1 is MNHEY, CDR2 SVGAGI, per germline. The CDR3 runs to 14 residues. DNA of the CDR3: TGTGCCAGCAGTAGCCGGGACACTGATTCACCCCTCCACTTT. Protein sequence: CASSSRDTDSPLHF.

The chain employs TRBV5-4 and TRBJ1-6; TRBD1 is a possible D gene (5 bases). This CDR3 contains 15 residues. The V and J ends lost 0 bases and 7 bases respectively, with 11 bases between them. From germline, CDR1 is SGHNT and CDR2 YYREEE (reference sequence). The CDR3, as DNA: TGTGCCAGCAGCTTGGGCAGGGCGGAGAATTCACCCCTCCACTTT. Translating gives CASSLGRAENSPLHF.

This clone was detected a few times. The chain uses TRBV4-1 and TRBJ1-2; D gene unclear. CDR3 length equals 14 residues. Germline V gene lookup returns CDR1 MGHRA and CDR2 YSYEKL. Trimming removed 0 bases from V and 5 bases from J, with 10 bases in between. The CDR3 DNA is TGCGCCAGCAGCCAAGAGTTCGGGGAATATGGCTACACCTTC. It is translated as CASSQEFGEYGYTF.

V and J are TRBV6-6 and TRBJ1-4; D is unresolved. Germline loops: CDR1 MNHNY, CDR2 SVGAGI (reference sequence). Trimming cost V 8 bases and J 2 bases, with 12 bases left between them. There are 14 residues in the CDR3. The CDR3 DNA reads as TGTGCCAGCGCCACTTCGGGGACTAATGAAAAACTGTTTTTT. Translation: CASATSGTNEKLFF.

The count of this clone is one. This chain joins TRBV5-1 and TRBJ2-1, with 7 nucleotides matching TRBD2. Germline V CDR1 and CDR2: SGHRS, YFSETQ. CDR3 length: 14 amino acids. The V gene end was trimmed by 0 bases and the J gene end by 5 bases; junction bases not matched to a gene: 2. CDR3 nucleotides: TGCGCCAGCAGCTTGGCGGGGGGACACAATGAGCAGTTCTTC. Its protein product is CASSLAGGHNEQFF.

As DNA, the CDR3 is TGTGCCAGCAGTTATAACAGGGTCGAAAAACTGTTTTTT. This gives the protein CASSYNRVEKLFF. The V and J genes are TRBV6-5 and TRBJ1-4; weak D call: TRBD1 (6 bases). The ends were cut back, 3 bases at V and 8 bases at J, with 10 bases in the middle. The CDR3 is 13 amino acids. Germline V gene data show CDR1 as MNHEY and CDR2 as SVGAGI.

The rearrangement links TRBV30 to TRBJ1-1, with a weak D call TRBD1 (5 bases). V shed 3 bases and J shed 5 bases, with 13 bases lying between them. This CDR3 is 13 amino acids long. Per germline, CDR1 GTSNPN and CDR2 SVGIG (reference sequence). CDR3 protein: CAWSGRRETEAFF. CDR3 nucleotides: TGTGCCTGGAGCGGCCGCAGGGAGACTGAAGCTTTCTTT.

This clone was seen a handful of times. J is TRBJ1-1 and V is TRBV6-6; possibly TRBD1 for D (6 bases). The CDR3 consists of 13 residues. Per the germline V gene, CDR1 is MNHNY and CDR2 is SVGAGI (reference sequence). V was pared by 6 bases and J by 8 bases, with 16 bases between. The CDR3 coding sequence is TGTGCCAGCAGAGAGACAGGCCCAATCGAAGCTTTCTTT. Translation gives CASRETGPIEAFF.

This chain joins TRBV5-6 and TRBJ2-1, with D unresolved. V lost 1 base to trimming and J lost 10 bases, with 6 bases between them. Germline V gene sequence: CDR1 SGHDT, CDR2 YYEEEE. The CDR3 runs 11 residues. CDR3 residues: CASSLNYEQFF. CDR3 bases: TGTGCCAGCAGCTTGAACTACGAGCAGTTCTTC. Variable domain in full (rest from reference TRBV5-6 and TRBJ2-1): DAGVTQSPTHLIKTRGQQVTLRCSPKSGHDTVSWYQQALGQGPQFIFQYYEEEERQRGNFPDRFSGHQFPNYSSELNVNALLLGDSALYLCASSLNYEQFFGPGTRLTVL.

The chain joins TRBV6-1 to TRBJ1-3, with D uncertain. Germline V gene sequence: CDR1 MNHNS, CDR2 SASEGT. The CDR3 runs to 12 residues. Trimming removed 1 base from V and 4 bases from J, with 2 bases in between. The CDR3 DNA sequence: TGTGCCAGCAGTGAAGTGGGAAACACCATATATTTT. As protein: CASSEVGNTIYF.